The present T cell receptor (beta chain) was sequenced within a study of blood T cells in healthy people across ages. This clonotype was observed a handful of times. Together with a sample-barcoded 5' primer, a J-beta primer mix was included in a second PCR lasting about 7 to 11 cycles. TCRdb reanalysed the 5' RACE reads using MiXCR and keeps one entry per CDR3 protein. This table has approximately 780,000 distinct CDR3 sequences, around 25% appearing once. The germline V and J ends were trimmed by 0 bases and 1 base, with 7 bases remaining between them. The CDR3 covers 14 residues. Looked up from germline, CDR1 is SGHRS and CDR2 is YFSETQ. This sample also appeared in a second study, on T cells of mothers and their children. Per that paper: Sequencing returned over 8.5 million TCR beta CDR3 reads per mother and 2.5 million to 3 million per child.

This sequence joins TRBV5-1 and TRBJ2-5; unclear D gene. Sequencing used blood. This sequence originates from a boy aged 5-17 years in good health. CDR3 protein: CASSLETIQETQYF. The DNA of the CDR3 is TGCGCCAGCAGCTTGGAGACGATCCAAGAGACCCAGTACTTC.